This T cell receptor beta chain appears in the sequencing data of a study of a mutant IDH1 vaccine in newly diagnosed glioma (dated by TCRdb to 2020 to 2023). Looking at the study overall: In the chemotherapy-containing groups, vaccination started alongside temozolomide cycles, whereas in patients who had radiotherapy alone it started 4-6 weeks after radiotherapy. Of the roughly 34 treated patients, around 62% were male and around 40% were female, and a mean age of roughly 37 years was recorded. Before enrollment, patients had received standard therapy of radiotherapy alone, temozolomide alone, or radiochemotherapy with temozolomide; most received the combination. The week-35 safety follow-up took place at visit V12, and the week-47 end of study took place at visit V13. Six visits were used for peripheral blood collection: V03 (baseline), V05, V07, V10, V12 and V13. For exploratory analyses, longitudinal TCRB deep sequencing was carried out in roughly 25 treated patients wherever samples were available.

Trimmed from V: 1 base; trimmed from J: 7 bases; junction bases lacking a gene match: 11. CDR1 and CDR2 were assigned from the germline V gene (reference sequence) as SEHNR and FQNEAQ. The CDR3 spans 16 residues, from the cysteine through the phenylalanine. Just the 48-base CDR3 DNA is kept, in frame starting at base 1. The research as a whole found: Pseudoprogression appeared unrelated to alterations in the top peripheral T cell clonotypes detected by TCRB sequencing. Across multiple MHC alleles, vaccine-induced immune responses were seen in roughly 93% of patients. According to the authors, sample limitations meant that analyses of patient blood samples could not be reproduced. PBMC samples for TCRB deep sequencing were selected based on availability.

Taken with the paper, the label for time point translates to: week 47, end of study. A 20-mer mutant IDH1 peptide at 300 micrograms in Montanide made up each vaccine dose, which was injected subcutaneously together with topical imiquimod. Patients were given eight vaccinations, in weeks 1, 3, 5, 7, 11, 15, 19 and 23, which matched visits V03 through V10. The donors had newly diagnosed IDH1-mutant astrocytomas of WHO grade 3 or 4 that showed loss of nuclear ATRX. The samples were drawn from NOA16, a multicentre, single-arm, open-label phase I trial in Germany that tested a mutant IDH1 peptide vaccine in humans for the first time. Genomic DNA for TCRB sequencing was extracted from EDTA blood using the DNeasy Blood and Tissue Kit. As concerns this clone: Its antigen is still unknown. The record has no base qualities; no much larger clone is one base away.

Library preparation used the immunoSEQ multiplex PCR assay. The hsTCRB Kit was used according to the manufacturer's protocol to amplify rearranged TCR beta chain sequences. An Illumina MiSeq was used to sequence the TCRB libraries. On the authors' methods: The proprietary platform of the kit vendor was used for demultiplexing, trimming and gene mapping. The immuneACCESS repertoire file appears here via TCRdb, limited to in-frame rearrangements. These files lack a portion of the clones; in checked studies, under half of the deficit traces to unresolved V genes, and the cause of the others is not known. V, J and clone size were drawn from that table, and D and trimming were deduced from the DNA. This sample gives about 50,000 clones in total; about 88% of them show up just once. Together, the top ten hold under 4.5% of the sample.

Material: PBMCs, obtained from a glioma patient whose treatment included an IDH1 peptide vaccine. The sequence came from a woman aged 25 to 45 with glioma. Some clones in this sample may be carry-over from other donors' samples. This receptor chain uses TRBV7-9 and TRBJ2-7; 9 bases in the middle match TRBD2. CDR3 sequence: CASSLGRKGLAGEQYF. The DNA is as follows: TGTGCCAGCAGCTTAGGCAGAAAGGGACTAGCCGGAGAGCAGTACTTC. The full variable domain, with segments outside the CDR3 supplied by the reference TRBV7-9 and TRBJ2-7 proteins, appears as DTGVSQNPRHKITKRGQNVTFRCDPISEHNRLYWYRQTLGQGPEFLTYFQNEAQLEKSRLLSDRFSAERPKGSFSTLEIQRTEQGDSAMYLCASSLGRKGLAGEQYFGPGTRLTVT.